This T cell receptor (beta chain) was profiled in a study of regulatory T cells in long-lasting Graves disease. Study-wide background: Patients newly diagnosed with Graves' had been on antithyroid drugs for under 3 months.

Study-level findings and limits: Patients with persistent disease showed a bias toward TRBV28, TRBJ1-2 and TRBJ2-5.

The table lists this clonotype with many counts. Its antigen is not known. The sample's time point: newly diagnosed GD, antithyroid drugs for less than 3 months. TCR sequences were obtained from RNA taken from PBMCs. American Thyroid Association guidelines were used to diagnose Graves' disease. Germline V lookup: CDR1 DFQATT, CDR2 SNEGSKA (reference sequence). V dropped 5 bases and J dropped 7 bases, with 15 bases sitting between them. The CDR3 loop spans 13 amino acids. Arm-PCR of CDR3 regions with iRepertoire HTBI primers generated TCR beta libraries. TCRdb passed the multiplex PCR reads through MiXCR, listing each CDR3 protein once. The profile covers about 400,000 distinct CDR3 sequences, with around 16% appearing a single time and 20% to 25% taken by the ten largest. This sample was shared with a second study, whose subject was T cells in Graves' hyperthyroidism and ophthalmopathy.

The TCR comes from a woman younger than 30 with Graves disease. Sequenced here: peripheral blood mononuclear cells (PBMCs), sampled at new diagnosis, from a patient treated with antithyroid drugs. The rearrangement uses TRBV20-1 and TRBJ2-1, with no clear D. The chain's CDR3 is CSASRYNENEQFF. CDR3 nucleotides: TGCAGTGCTTCCCGGTATAACGAGAATGAGCAGTTCTTC.